These 13 T cell receptor beta chains were all obtained from the same sample, sequenced in a study of regulatory T cells in long-lasting Graves disease. With iRepertoire HTBI primers and Arm-PCR of CDR3 regions, TCR beta libraries were built. One entry per CDR3 protein, called by TCRdb with MiXCR from the multiplex PCR reads. The sample yields a few hundred thousand distinct CDR3 sequences, roughly 23% seen once. Time point described: persistent/refractory GD, antithyroid drugs over 5 years with positive TRAb. The TCR library was made from RNA extracted from PBMCs. The specimen comprised peripheral blood mononuclear cells (PBMCs), sampled when the disease was refractory, from a patient treated with antithyroid drugs. The receptors originated from a middle-aged woman with Graves disease.

This clonotype was detected ten times or more. This chain connects TRBV7-9 to TRBJ1-2, with a tentative D call TRBD1 (5 bases). Germline V gene data show CDR1 as SEHNR and CDR2 as FQNEAQ (reference sequence). Trimming pared 6 bases from V and 6 bases from J, leaving 11 bases between. The CDR3 length is 12 residues. CDR3 sequence reads: CASSPPGDGYTF. CDR3 nucleotides: TGTGCCAGCAGTCCGCCGGGGGATGGCTACACCTTC.

This clonotype turned up a few times. The V call is TRBV7-9, the J call TRBJ2-5, with TRBD1 identical over 9 bases. CDR3 length equals 15 residues. Unmatched junction bases numbered 7, after V lost 4 bases and J lost 4 bases. Germline V gives CDR1 SEHNR, CDR2 FQNEAQ (reference sequence). The chain's CDR3 is CASSYALDRGETQYF. Written as DNA, the CDR3 is TGTGCCAGCAGCTATGCTTTGGACAGGGGAGAGACCCAGTACTTC.

A note on this clonotype: This sequence may be a read error, since a much larger clone differs from it by one base. The gene calls are TRBV27 and TRBJ2-7; 9 nucleotides align to TRBD2. Germline trimming cut 3 bases from V and 6 bases from J; bases unmatched to any gene: 9. Germline CDR1 is MNHEY and CDR2 is SMNVEV (reference sequence). The CDR3 sequence is 15 residues long. The CDR3 nucleotides read TGTGCCAGCAGTTTTAATTTGGGACTAGCTTCCGAGCAGTACTTC. Translating gives CASSFNLGLASEQYF.

A note on this clonotype: A single base separates this from a much larger clone, so it may be a read error. The conserved phenylalanine or tryptophan is not found at the CDR3 terminus, so this likely reflects a read error. The CDR3 is CASSYSLAGGPSYEQYS. DNA for the CDR3: TGTGCCAGCAGTTACTCGCTAGCGGGAGGGCCCTCCTACGAGCAGTACTCC. The V and J genes are TRBV6-5 and TRBJ2-7; 12 nucleotides line up with TRBD2. The germline gives CDR1 MNHEY, CDR2 SVGAGI. The CDR3 consists of 17 residues. V shed 0 bases, J shed 0 bases, and the junction held 3 bases outside the gene matches.

This chain links TRBV6-5 with TRBJ2-5, with TRBD2 identical over 15 bases. Germline CDR1 MNHEY, CDR2 SVGAGI. The CDR3 covers 19 residues. Trimming cost V 2 bases and J 5 bases; bases outside gene matches: 12. The CDR3 nucleotides are TGTGCCAGCAGTTACCAATTAAGGACTAGCGGGAGGGCCTTGGAGACCCAGTACTTC. Encoded protein: CASSYQLRTSGRALETQYF.

In this sample, this clonotype turned up a few times. The chain couples TRBV12-3 or TRBV12-4 to TRBJ2-7, with D perhaps matching TRBD2 (7 bases). The CDR3 loop spans 15 amino acids. V dropped 3 bases and J dropped 3 bases, with 15 bases sitting between them. The DNA for the CDR3 is TGTGCCAGCAGTTTGGGGGCGGGAGTTTTCTACGAGCAGTACTTC. This gives the protein CASSLGAGVFYEQYF.

The chain has TRBV28 and TRBJ1-5, with 9 bases identical to TRBD1. Germline V gene lookup returns CDR1 MDHEN and CDR2 SYDVKM. V was pared by 6 bases and J by 7 bases, with 7 bases of the junction left unmatched. This CDR3 is built from 14 residues. The CDR3 loop is CASSTGTGWQPQHF. The CDR3 DNA reads as TGTGCCAGCAGCACTGGGACAGGGTGGCAGCCCCAGCATTTT.

The chain employs TRBV7-9 and TRBJ1-4, with 8 bases aligning to TRBD1. J was trimmed by 8 bases and V by 4 bases; bases with no gene match: 6. The CDR3 has 14 amino acids. In germline, CDR1 is SEHNR, CDR2 FQNEAQ (reference sequence). CDR3 protein: CASSSQQGGEKLFF. CDR3 coding DNA: TGTGCCAGCAGCTCTCAACAGGGGGGAGAAAAACTGTTTTTT.

The chain is built from TRBV6-5 and TRBJ2-1; 8 nucleotides line up with TRBD1. Germline V CDR1 and CDR2: MNHEY, SVGAGI. The CDR3 extends over 17 amino acids. Trimming cost V 0 bases and J 4 bases; bases outside gene matches: 8. The CDR3, as DNA: TGTGCCAGCAGTTACTCTCAGGGACGGACAGGGTACAATGAGCAGTTCTTC. This sequence encodes CASSYSQGRTGYNEQFF.

This clonotype showed up just a few times. The chain couples TRBV2 to TRBJ2-1; D is unclear. This CDR3 is 14 amino acids long. Germline CDR1 is SNHLY and CDR2 is FYNNEI. V was trimmed by 3 bases and J by 2 bases, leaving 8 bases between them. The CDR3 spells CASSDENTYNEQFF. For the CDR3, the DNA is TGTGCCAGCAGTGATGAGAATACCTACAATGAGCAGTTCTTC.

In the case of this clonotype: A single base separates this from a much larger clone, so it may be a read error. The conserved phenylalanine or tryptophan is not found at the CDR3 terminus, so this likely reflects a read error. This chain links TRBV7-9 with TRBJ2-5; D gene ambiguous. The V gene's germline CDR1 is SEHNR and CDR2 FQNEAQ (reference sequence). V was trimmed by 1 base and J by 2 bases, leaving 11 bases between them. CDR3 length equals 15 residues. The CDR3 sequence: CASSLDELNQETQYL. The CDR3, as DNA: TGTGCCAGCAGCTTAGACGAACTGAATCAAGAGACCCAGTACCTC.

This clonotype was picked up one time. The CDR3 coding sequence is TGTGCCTGGGGACCGTCGGGCGGCACTGAAGCTTTCTTT. Its protein product is CAWGPSGGTEAFF. The chain carries TRBV30 and TRBJ1-1; D call uncertain. Trimming took 5 bases from V and 4 from J, leaving 14 bases between them. From germline, CDR1 is GTSNPN and CDR2 SVGIG (reference sequence). This CDR3 contains 13 residues. Looking up the rest from reference TRBV30 and TRBJ1-1 gives the full variable domain: SQTIHQWPATLVQPVGSPLSLECTVEGTSNPNLYWYRQAAGRGLQLLFYSVGIGQISSEVPQNLSASRPQDRQFILSSKKLLLSDSGFYLCAWGPSGGTEAFFGQGTRLTVV.

This clonotype was recorded many times. The chain couples TRBV6-2 or TRBV6-3 to TRBJ2-7, with D tentatively TRBD1 (5 bases). Germline V CDR1 and CDR2: MNHEY, SVGEGT. V shed 0 bases and J shed 0 bases, with 9 bases lying between them. CDR3 length equals 15 residues. In DNA, the CDR3 is TGTGCCAGCAGTTACTCGAGAGGACACTCCTACGAGCAGTACTTC. Its translation is CASSYSRGHSYEQYF.